The 32 T cell receptor beta chains presented below share a single source sample, sequenced in a study of T-cell reconstitution after alpha-beta-depleted transplantation in children. A library of TCRbeta sequences, prepared with unique molecular identifiers, was generated. Each CDR3 protein gets one entry after TCRdb re-called the PCR reads with MiXCR. This sample has approximately 350,000 distinct CDR3 sequences; 10% occur once, and the top ten carry about 2.3%. This material consisted of PBMCs from the stem cell graft donor, taken from the stem cell graft. The receptor set was obtained from a human donor who donated a stem cell graft to a child with acute lymphoblastic leukemia.

This clonotype was detected a few times. The rearrangement joins TRBV20-1 to TRBJ2-7, with TRBD2 as a possible D gene (6 bases). The V end was cut by 5 bases, the J end by 2 bases, with 13 bases between. The germline gives CDR1 DFQATT, CDR2 SNEGSKA (reference sequence). There are 13 residues in the CDR3. CDR3 in DNA: TGCAGTGCTCGACGGGAGTACCCCTACGAGCAGTACTTC. Encoded protein: CSARREYPYEQYF.

This clonotype was detected only a few times. The chain couples TRBV6-6 to TRBJ2-7; D may be TRBD1 (5 bases). The V end was cut by 8 bases, the J end by 6 bases, with 14 bases between. This CDR3 is 12 amino acids long. Germline values: CDR1 MNHNY, CDR2 SVGAGI (reference sequence). In DNA, the CDR3 is TGTGCCAGCGGAAGGGGCCAGATCGAGCAGTACTTC. As protein: CASGRGQIEQYF.

This clonotype was detected a few times. The V gene is TRBV29-1, the J gene TRBJ2-1; D is uncertain. Germline loops: CDR1 SQVTM, CDR2 ANQGSEA. This CDR3 has 13 amino acids. Trimming shortened V by 7 bases and J by 4 bases, and 14 bases separated the two germline ends. CDR3 DNA: TGCAGCGCCTACTTAGACAAGTACAATGAGCAGTTCTTC. Amino acid sequence: CSAYLDKYNEQFF.

J is TRBJ2-1 and V is TRBV20-1; D perhaps matches TRBD2 (5 bases). CDR1 and CDR2 (germline): DFQATT, SNEGSKA (reference sequence). Trimming took off 1 base at V and 7 bases at J, with 14 bases between the two ends. This CDR3 has 14 amino acids. CDR3 sequence (DNA): TGCAGTGCTAGAGCCAACGGGGATTCGAATGAGCAGTTCTTC. Translation: CSARANGDSNEQFF.

In its sample, this clonotype was seen a few times. This chain's CDR3 is CASSVGGRGSAEQYF. Here the CDR3 DNA reads TGTGCCAGCAGCGTGGGGGGGAGGGGGTCAGCCGAGCAGTACTTC. The V call is TRBV9, the J call TRBJ2-7, with D possibly matching TRBD2 (7 bases). Germline CDR1 is SGDLS and CDR2 is YYNGEE. The V end lost 2 bases, the J end lost 6 bases, and 18 bases lay between the germline ends. The CDR3 consists of 15 residues.

The chain combines TRBV27 with TRBJ2-1; 14 positions match TRBD2. The V and J ends lost 5 bases and 5 bases, in that order; junction bases with no gene match: 8. This CDR3 has 17 residues. Per the germline V gene, CDR1 is MNHEY and CDR2 is SMNVEV (reference sequence). The CDR3 DNA reads as TGTGCCAGCAGTCCGGGACTAGCGGGAGTATTGGACAATGAGCAGTTCTTC. Translation: CASSPGLAGVLDNEQFF.

This clonotype has more than one count but fewer than ten. The rearrangement links TRBV7-3 to TRBJ2-1, with D unclear. V was trimmed by 2 bases and J by 10 bases, leaving 12 bases between them. Germline CDR1 SGHTA, CDR2 FQGTGA. The CDR3 totals 13 residues. This CDR3 reads CASSLRRSGEQFF. The CDR3 DNA reads as TGTGCCAGCAGCTTACGGCGGTCTGGAGAGCAGTTCTTC.

This clonotype has just a few counts. The chain employs TRBV5-1 and TRBJ2-5; the D call may be TRBD1 or TRBD2 (7 bases each). Germline assignment: CDR1 SGHRS and CDR2 YFSETQ. The CDR3 has 16 amino acids. Deletions cut 1 base from V and 5 bases from J, with 18 bases between. The CDR3: CASSLTGQVGGETQYF. The CDR3 DNA reads TGCGCCAGCAGCTTGACCGGACAGGTGGGAGGGGAGACCCAGTACTTC. The full variable domain, with the rest looked up from reference TRBV5-1 and TRBJ2-5, is KAGVTQTPRYLIKTRGQQVTLSCSPISGHRSVSWYQQTPGQGLQFLFEYFSETQRNKGNFPGRFSGRQFSNSRSEMNVSTLELGDSALYLCASSLTGQVGGETQYFGPGTRLLVL.

At least ten counts were recorded for this clonotype. The chain has TRBV7-2 and TRBJ1-3; 9 positions agree with TRBD1. The CDR3 sequence is 15 residues long. Germline CDR1 is SGHTA and CDR2 is FQGNSA. V lost 1 base and J lost 6; bases outside the gene matches: 4. As DNA, the CDR3 is TGTGCCAGCAGCTTAGGTGGACAGGGGAAAAACACCATATATTTT. As protein: CASSLGGQGKNTIYF.

This sequence joins TRBV7-6 and TRBJ2-1; D perhaps matches TRBD1 (6 bases). The CDR3 length is 12 residues. V was pared by 1 base and J by 9 bases, with 7 bases between. In germline, CDR1 is SGHVS, CDR2 FNYEAQ. The CDR3 DNA follows: TGTGCCAGCAGCTTAGTGGGGGCTGAGCAGTTCTTC. It translates to CASSLVGAEQFF.

This clonotype was recorded many times. The chain is built from TRBV5-1 and TRBJ2-7; 8 bases are a match to TRBD1. V lost 0 bases, J lost 5 bases, and 4 bases stayed unmatched. CDR1 SGHRS and CDR2 YFSETQ come from the germline V gene. There are 14 residues in the CDR3. CDR3 amino acids: CASSLETGVHEQYF. CDR3 nucleotides: TGCGCCAGCAGCTTGGAGACAGGGGTCCACGAGCAGTACTTC. The full variable domain, with the rest looked up from reference TRBV5-1 and TRBJ2-7, is KAGVTQTPRYLIKTRGQQVTLSCSPISGHRSVSWYQQTPGQGLQFLFEYFSETQRNKGNFPGRFSGRQFSNSRSEMNVSTLELGDSALYLCASSLETGVHEQYFGPGTRLTVT.

Many counts were recorded for this clonotype. The chain recombines TRBV7-9 with TRBJ2-3; D gene unclear. Looked up from germline, CDR1 is SEHNR and CDR2 is FQNEAQ (reference sequence). The CDR3 is made up of 13 amino acids. The V end lost 2 bases, the J end lost 3 bases, and 6 bases lay between the germline ends. This CDR3 reads CASSLSQTDTQYF. As DNA, the CDR3 is TGTGCCAGCAGCTTATCCCAGACAGATACGCAGTATTTT.

In its sample, this clonotype was seen many times. This chain joins TRBV9 and TRBJ2-2; no reliable D call. The V gene's germline CDR1 is SGDLS and CDR2 YYNGEE. The CDR3 extends over 12 amino acids. V lost 3 bases, J lost 8 bases, and 8 bases lay in between. The CDR3 nucleotides are TGTGCCAGCAGCGAGAGCTCTGGGGAGCTGTTTTTT. Its protein is CASSESSGELFF.

The J gene is TRBJ2-1, the V gene TRBV5-1, with a weak D call TRBD2 (5 bases). Germline V gene lookup returns CDR1 SGHRS and CDR2 YFSETQ. The ends were cut back, 7 bases at V and 8 bases at J, with 19 bases in the middle. This CDR3 spans 14 amino acids. CDR3 bases: TGCGCCAGCCGCCTGTCCCCCACGCGGGATGAGCAGTTCTTC. This codes for CASRLSPTRDEQFF.

This clonotype was detected only a few times. The rearrangement links TRBV12-3 or TRBV12-4 to TRBJ2-7; 9 positions match TRBD1. Trimming took 5 bases from V and 1 from J; bases not matched to a gene: 6. The CDR3 is made up of 15 amino acids. Here the CDR3 reads CASSPQTGGSYEQYF. CDR3 bases: TGTGCCAGCAGTCCGCAGACAGGGGGGTCCTACGAGCAGTACTTC.

This clonotype was detected ten times or more. This chain connects TRBV11-2 to TRBJ1-4; D is possibly TRBD1 (6 bases). The CDR3 is 16 amino acids. Per the germline V gene, CDR1 is SGHAT and CDR2 is FQNNGV. Trimming pared 2 bases from V and 7 bases from J, leaving 17 bases between. The CDR3 sequence: CASSLRAGVEGEKLFF. For the CDR3, the DNA is TGTGCCAGCAGCTTAAGGGCAGGGGTTGAGGGTGAAAAACTGTTTTTT.

This clonotype turned up a few times. This chain joins TRBV10-3 and TRBJ2-7; TRBD2 agrees at 11 bases. The CDR3 is made up of 15 amino acids. J lost 4 bases, V lost 6 bases, and 8 bases had no gene match. From germline, CDR1 is ENHRY and CDR2 SYGVKD. This CDR3 reads CAISTGTSGTYEQYF. The CDR3 coding sequence is TGTGCCATCAGCACTGGGACTAGCGGAACGTACGAGCAGTACTTC.

In this sample, this clonotype turned up a few times. This sequence joins TRBV9 and TRBJ2-3; TRBD2 aligns across 8 bases. CDR1 is SGDLS and CDR2 is YYNGEE in the germline V gene. Unmatched junction bases numbered 12, after V lost 1 base and J lost 2 bases. This CDR3 has 18 residues. The CDR3 is CASSVSSPTSGHTDTQYF. DNA for the CDR3: TGTGCCAGCAGCGTATCCTCGCCAACTAGCGGACACACAGATACGCAGTATTTT.

This clonotype was recorded many times. J is TRBJ1-5 and V is TRBV7-9; D is ambiguous. The CDR3 consists of 13 residues. From germline, CDR1 is SEHNR and CDR2 FQNEAQ (reference sequence). V lost 1 base to trimming and J lost 6 bases, with 7 bases between them. CDR3 sequence: CASSLVEGQPQHF. CDR3 nucleotides: TGTGCCAGCAGCTTAGTTGAGGGTCAGCCCCAGCATTTT.

The rearrangement links TRBV5-1 to TRBJ2-7; 7 bases agree with TRBD1. Per germline, CDR1 SGHRS and CDR2 YFSETQ. J was trimmed by 5 bases and V by 0 bases; bases with no gene match: 5. The CDR3 spans 14 residues. Here the CDR3 reads CASSLVRGQDEQYF. In DNA, the CDR3 is TGCGCCAGCAGCTTGGTGAGGGGGCAGGACGAGCAGTACTTC.

This sequence joins TRBV11-2 and TRBJ2-3, with TRBD2 matching 7 bases. This CDR3 has 20 residues. V was clipped by 4 bases and J by 4 bases; unmatched bases: 23. Germline CDR1 reads SGHAT; CDR2 reads FQNNGV. CDR3 in DNA: TGTGCCAGCAGCTACAACCTTATAGCCCCCGGGGCGGGAGCGGCAGATACGCAGTATTTT. As protein: CASSYNLIAPGAGAADTQYF.

The CDR3 DNA follows: TGTGCCAGCAGAAAAATACAGGGGGCTACCTACAATGAGCAGTTCTTC. This translates into CASRKIQGATYNEQFF. The chain combines TRBV5-5 with TRBJ2-1; TRBD1 matches 9 bases. The V gene's germline CDR1 is SGHKS and CDR2 YYEKEE (reference sequence). Trimming removed 5 bases from V and 2 bases from J; junction bases left unmatched: 8. This CDR3 has 16 residues.

This clonotype was seen a handful of times. The genes are TRBV29-1 and TRBJ2-1; D may be TRBD1 (6 bases). The germline CDR1 and CDR2 sequences are SQVTM and ANQGSEA. V was cut by 6 bases and J by 2 bases, with 11 bases left in between. The CDR3 sequence is 13 residues long. The CDR3 loop reads CSVGQPPYNEQFF. In DNA form, the CDR3 reads TGCAGCGTCGGACAGCCTCCCTACAATGAGCAGTTCTTC.

This clonotype was seen repeatedly, ten times or more. The J gene is TRBJ2-2, the V gene TRBV24-1; no firm D call. There are 15 residues in the CDR3. Trimming cost V 3 bases and J 0 bases, with 7 bases left between them. The germline gives CDR1 KGHDR, CDR2 SFDVKD. The CDR3 protein is CATSDGYANTGELFF. CDR3 nucleotides: TGTGCCACCAGTGATGGTTACGCGAACACCGGGGAGCTGTTTTTT.

This clonotype was counted only a few times. The chain couples TRBV10-3 to TRBJ2-1; tentatively, D is TRBD2 (5 bases). There are 16 residues in the CDR3. Per germline, CDR1 ENHRY and CDR2 SYGVKD. V gave up 4 bases and J gave up 0 bases, with 13 bases separating them. CDR3 in DNA: TGTGCCATCAGTGGGACCGTAGGGAGCTCCTACAATGAGCAGTTCTTC. Translation: CAISGTVGSSYNEQFF.

This chain uses TRBV7-9 with TRBJ1-4; unclear D gene. V dropped 3 bases and J dropped 5 bases, with 10 bases sitting between them. Germline V CDR1 and CDR2: SEHNR, FQNEAQ (reference sequence). This CDR3 is built from 14 residues. CDR3 amino acids: CASSLSKENEKLFF. The CDR3 coding sequence is TGTGCCAGCAGCTTGAGCAAAGAAAATGAAAAACTGTTTTTT.

The rearrangement uses TRBV5-1 and TRBJ2-5; 8 bases line up with TRBD2. With 0 bases clipped from V and 5 bases from J, the junction kept 6 bases outside the gene matches. The germline V gene encodes CDR1 SGHRS and CDR2 YFSETQ. The CDR3 has 15 amino acids. The CDR3 nucleotides read TGCGCCAGCAGCTTGGCCTCGGGAGGGATTGAGACCCAGTACTTC. Translating it yields CASSLASGGIETQYF. Full variable domain (rest looked up from reference TRBV5-1 and TRBJ2-5): KAGVTQTPRYLIKTRGQQVTLSCSPISGHRSVSWYQQTPGQGLQFLFEYFSETQRNKGNFPGRFSGRQFSNSRSEMNVSTLELGDSALYLCASSLASGGIETQYFGPGTRLLVL.

The chain recombines TRBV10-3 with TRBJ1-2, with D unclear. The CDR3 length is 15 residues. Germline V gene lookup returns CDR1 ENHRY and CDR2 SYGVKD. The V and J ends lost 4 bases and 4 bases respectively, with 16 bases between them. The CDR3 DNA reads TGTGCCATCAGTGGCGACGACTTTGGGGTCTATGGCTACACCTTC. Encoded protein: CAISGDDFGVYGYTF.

The rearrangement joins TRBV7-9 to TRBJ2-7, with TRBD2 matching over 8 bases. CDR3 size: 15 residues. Germline values: CDR1 SEHNR, CDR2 FQNEAQ (reference sequence). Trimming removed 5 bases from V and 1 base from J; junction bases left unmatched: 7. CDR3: CASSRERESSYEQYF. CDR3 coding DNA: TGTGCCAGCAGCCGAGAGCGGGAGTCATCCTACGAGCAGTACTTC.

V and J are TRBV2 and TRBJ2-1; 8 bases are shared with TRBD1. This CDR3 is 13 amino acids long. V lost 11 bases to trimming and J lost 2 bases; unmatched junction nucleotides: 5. CDR1 is SNHLY, CDR2 FYNNEI, per germline. The CDR3 here is CALTGAAYNEQFF. Written as DNA, the CDR3 is TGTGCCTTGACAGGGGCCGCCTACAATGAGCAGTTCTTC.

This clonotype was seen at least ten times. This sequence joins TRBV12-3 or TRBV12-4 and TRBJ2-5; 8 bases agree with TRBD2. Trimming cost V 5 bases and J 5 bases; bases outside gene matches: 7. This CDR3 has 14 amino acids. This CDR3 is CASSRRGGFETQYF. The CDR3 coding sequence is TGTGCCAGCAGTCGCCGGGGGGGGTTCGAGACCCAGTACTTC.

J is TRBJ1-1 and V is TRBV6-2 or TRBV6-3; possible D gene TRBD1, 5 bases. The CDR3 runs 20 residues. V gave up 0 bases and J gave up 1 base, with 24 bases separating them. Looked up from germline, CDR1 is MNHEY and CDR2 is SVGEGT. The CDR3 bases are TGTGCCAGCAGTTACTCTCCGGGATCAGGGAACCAGGCGGGGAACACTGAAGCTTTCTTT. This encodes CASSYSPGSGNQAGNTEAFF.